This TCR beta chain was retrieved from a study of cytomegalovirus exposure and HLA in healthy donors. Study-wide points: Reportedly, TCR beta sequences accurately predicted HLA-A and HLA-B alleles in most subjects.

The PCR contained 60 Vbeta and 13 Jbeta primers. The protocol was immunoSEQ multiplex PCR, while the TCRdb copy is restricted to in-frame clones and leaves out a portion. The table lists 150,000 to 200,000 clones, nearly 70% of them singletons, with roughly 10% in the top ten. J gave up 3 bases and V 5 bases, and 12 bases lay outside the gene matches. The CDR3 runs 16 residues. Per germline, CDR1 SGHAT and CDR2 FQNNGV. About this clone itself: The antigen is undetermined.

The TCR was taken from a man under 40 in good health and CMV-seropositive. The sequenced sample was PBMCs. The chain couples TRBV11-2 to TRBJ2-7; 8 bases line up with TRBD2. Here the CDR3 reads CASSKAEIAGYYEQYF. CDR3 coding DNA: TGTGCCAGCAGCAAAGCCGAGATAGCGGGATACTACGAGCAGTACTTC.